Listed here are 19 T cell receptor beta chains from one sample, sequenced in a study of blood T cell repertoires in COVID-19. Sequenced by immunoSEQ multiplex PCR; TCRdb stores in-frame clones only, minus some. The data show about 210,000 clones, around 88% seen once. The sample comprised PBMCs or T cells enriched from blood (not recorded which). These TCRs come from a woman in her 30s who had been exposed to COVID-19.

The chain joins TRBV24-1 to TRBJ2-1, with 7 bases that match TRBD2. Germline CDR1 and CDR2: KGHDR and SFDVKD. CDR3 length equals 14 residues. The trim removed 1 base at V and 6 bases at J, leaving 2 bases unmatched. The CDR3 protein is CATSDFGGSNEQFF. CDR3 DNA sequence: TGTGCCACCAGTGATTTCGGGGGGAGCAATGAGCAGTTCTTC.

This sequence joins TRBV9 and TRBJ1-1; a possible D gene is TRBD1 (5 bases). From germline, CDR1 is SGDLS and CDR2 YYNGEE. Trimming removed 3 bases at V and 11 bases at J, with 23 bases between. The CDR3 covers 15 residues. CDR3 DNA: TGTGCCAGCAGCGCACTACCGGGACTCTACCTGGGCGCTTTCTTT. Protein: CASSALPGLYLGAFF.

The V call is TRBV30, the J call TRBJ2-7; 12 nucleotides agree with TRBD2. The CDR3 consists of 17 residues. V trimming: 3 bases; J trimming: 4 bases; junction bases outside the gene matches: 13. Germline V lookup: CDR1 GTSNPN, CDR2 SVGIG (reference sequence). The DNA for the CDR3 is TGTGCCTGGAGCCCACGGCGGACTAGCGGGGAGGCTTACGAGCAGTACTTC. It translates to CAWSPRRTSGEAYEQYF.

This sequence joins TRBV7-8 and TRBJ1-6; a possible D gene is TRBD1 (5 bases). Trimming left V 5 bases short and J 7 bases short, with 18 bases between. This CDR3 region has 16 residues. CDR1 is SGHVS, CDR2 FQNEAQ, per germline. CDR3 sequence (DNA): TGTGCCAGCAGCGAGCAGGGTGTTAGGGGAAATTCACCCCTCCACTTT. Translated, it gives CASSEQGVRGNSPLHF.

The chain is built from TRBV19 and TRBJ2-2; TRBD2 agrees at 10 bases. CDR1 and CDR2 (germline): LNHDA, SQIVND (reference sequence). The trim removed 3 bases at V and 5 bases at J, leaving 0 bases unmatched. This CDR3 contains 14 residues. CDR3 DNA: TGTGCCAGTAGTATGGGACTAGCGACCGGGGAGCTGTTTTTT. This codes for CASSMGLATGELFF.

The chain combines TRBV7-8 with TRBJ2-3; a possible D gene is TRBD1 (6 bases). The CDR3 covers 13 residues. Looked up from germline, CDR1 is SGHVS and CDR2 is FQNEAQ. V lost 5 bases, J lost 5 bases, and 11 bases lay in between. The CDR3 DNA follows: TGTGCCAGCAGCCCTTGGGGGCGAGATACGCAGTATTTT. It is translated as CASSPWGRDTQYF.

The rearrangement joins TRBV19 to TRBJ1-2, with 11 bases that match TRBD1. The germline V gene encodes CDR1 LNHDA and CDR2 SQIVND (reference sequence). V trimming: 4 bases; J trimming: 3 bases; junction bases outside the gene matches: 1. The CDR3 contains 14 residues. This CDR3 reads CASSRGQGDYGYTF. In nucleotides, the CDR3 is TGTGCCAGTAGTAGGGGACAGGGGGACTATGGCTACACCTTC.

This chain uses TRBV9 with TRBJ2-2; 10 positions match TRBD1. The CDR3 is 14 amino acids. Germline V lookup: CDR1 SGDLS, CDR2 YYNGEE. Trimming took 5 bases from V and 4 from J; bases not matched to a gene: 2. The CDR3 sequence is CASRRTGGTGELFF. Here the CDR3 DNA reads TGTGCCAGCAGACGGACAGGGGGCACCGGGGAGCTGTTTTTT.

This clone is a singleton in its sample. The rearrangement uses TRBV6-5 and TRBJ1-3; D not resolved. The germline V gene encodes CDR1 MNHEY and CDR2 SVGAGI. Trimming left V 7 bases short and J 0 bases short, with 10 bases between. CDR3 length: 14 amino acids. The CDR3: CASTQLASGNTIYF. In nucleotides, the CDR3 is TGTGCCAGCACCCAACTCGCCTCTGGAAACACCATATATTTT.

The genes are TRBV18 and TRBJ1-5; 11 bases match TRBD1. The CDR3 is made up of 18 amino acids. Germline V lookup: CDR1 KGHSH, CDR2 LQKENI. Germline trimming cut 3 bases from V and 5 bases from J; bases unmatched to any gene: 12. This chain's CDR3 is CASSPFPPGQGDYQPQHF. CDR3 nucleotides: TGTGCCAGCTCACCGTTTCCGCCGGGACAGGGGGATTATCAGCCCCAGCATTTT.

This clone was seen just once. The chain recombines TRBV7-2 with TRBJ2-7, with a weak D call TRBD2 (5 bases). Trimming cost V 2 bases and J 3 bases, with 17 bases left between them. Germline V gene data show CDR1 as SGHTA and CDR2 as FQGNSA. The CDR3 is 16 amino acids. This CDR3 is CASSLLVIGRFYEQYF. As DNA, the CDR3 is TGTGCCAGCAGCTTATTAGTAATTGGGAGATTCTACGAGCAGTACTTC.

The V and J genes are TRBV3-1 (or the pseudogene TRBV3-2) and TRBJ1-6, with D hard to call. The germline V gene has CDR1 LGHDT and CDR2 YNNKEL (reference sequence). The CDR3 runs 18 residues. V lost 1 base, J lost 0 bases, and 13 bases lay in between. CDR3 loop: CASSQAWAQSSYNSPLHF. CDR3 sequence (DNA): TGTGCCAGCAGCCAAGCTTGGGCCCAAAGCTCCTATAATTCACCCCTCCACTTT.

The CDR3 protein is CASSPRTAANYGYTF. The CDR3 DNA follows: TGTGCCAGCAGCCCACGGACAGCAGCTAACTATGGCTACACCTTC. This chain joins TRBV7-9 and TRBJ1-2, with D perhaps TRBD1 (6 bases). V was cut by 5 bases and J by 0 bases, with 13 bases left in between. Germline V gives CDR1 SEHNR, CDR2 FQNEAQ (reference sequence). CDR3 length: 15 amino acids.

The rearrangement links TRBV27 to TRBJ1-2; 7 bases are shared with TRBD1. The ends lost 11 bases at V and 3 bases at J; junction bases unmatched: 6. The CDR3 runs to 12 residues. The germline gives CDR1 MNHEY, CDR2 SMNVEV (reference sequence). CDR3 nucleotide sequence: TGTGCCGCCTACCAGGGGGACTATGGCTACACCTTC. Protein: CAAYQGDYGYTF.

The chain is built from TRBV19 and TRBJ1-2; possible D gene TRBD1, 6 bases. V was cut by 8 bases and J by 6 bases, with 22 bases left in between. This CDR3 comprises 15 residues. Germline V gene data show CDR1 as LNHDA and CDR2 as SQIVND (reference sequence). CDR3 loop: CASAQSDSHRDGYTF. CDR3 DNA: TGTGCCAGTGCCCAATCGGACAGCCACAGGGATGGCTACACCTTC.

V is TRBV3-1 (or the pseudogene TRBV3-2) and J is TRBJ2-7; D gene ambiguous. Trimming removed 1 base at V and 0 bases at J, with 13 bases between. The CDR3 loop spans 16 amino acids. Germline V lookup: CDR1 LGHDT, CDR2 YNNKEL (reference sequence). The CDR3 reads CASSQVAGPPSYEQYF. CDR3 nucleotide sequence: TGTGCCAGCAGCCAAGTCGCAGGTCCTCCCTCCTACGAGCAGTACTTC.

This clone was picked up one time. The chain employs TRBV30 and TRBJ1-2, with D maybe TRBD1 (5 bases). V lost 2 bases, J lost 1 base, and 11 bases lay in between. CDR1 GTSNPN and CDR2 SVGIG come from the germline V gene (reference sequence). The CDR3 sequence is 14 residues long. The CDR3: CAWSLKDINYGYTF. The CDR3 DNA reads as TGTGCCTGGAGTTTGAAGGACATTAACTATGGCTACACCTTC.

The J gene is TRBJ2-7, the V gene TRBV19; possibly TRBD1 for D (6 bases). This CDR3 comprises 12 residues. V was pared by 5 bases and J by 2 bases, with 7 bases between. Germline V gene data show CDR1 as LNHDA and CDR2 as SQIVND (reference sequence). CDR3 sequence: CASSGQTYEQYF. The DNA for the CDR3 is TGTGCCAGTAGTGGACAGACCTACGAGCAGTACTTC.

The J gene is TRBJ2-6, the V gene TRBV10-2; 7 bases agree with TRBD1. Trimming took 4 bases from V and 1 from J; bases not matched to a gene: 4. Germline CDR1 WSHSY, CDR2 SAAADI. This CDR3 region has 16 residues. This CDR3 is CASSVGGRSGANVLTF. The CDR3 DNA follows: TGCGCCAGCAGTGTAGGGGGCCGATCTGGGGCCAACGTCCTGACTTTC.